A selection of T cell receptor beta chains follows, all from one sample in a study of T cells after posttransplantation cyclophosphamide. Clones were sequenced by immunoSEQ multiplex PCR, and TCRdb holds only the in-frame ones, with some missing. The sample records some 27,000 clones, roughly 85% being singletons. The material sequenced was PBMCs. These TCRs come from a middle-aged man. The CDR3 runs from the conserved cysteine through the conserved F or W. D genes are given only for firm matches. Clone size is not always given. Where it is, it says once, few, many or a class for expanded clones.

abundance: few
d_gene: .
j_gene: TRBJ1-2
v_gene: TRBV2
CDR3nt: TGTGCCAGCGGGGGGGGAAGCTACACCTTC
CDR3aa: CASGGGSYTF

abundance: .
d_gene: TRBD1
j_gene: TRBJ2-4
v_gene: TRBV28
CDR3nt: TGTGCCAGCAAAGGAGGGACAGGGAGGTCCGGGAACATTCAGTACTTC
CDR3aa: CASKGGTGRSGNIQYF

abundance: .
d_gene: TRBD2
j_gene: TRBJ2-5
v_gene: TRBV19
CDR3nt: TGTGCCAGTAGTATTCCTAGCGGAGAGACCCAGTACTTC
CDR3aa: CASSIPSGETQYF

abundance: .
d_gene: .
j_gene: TRBJ2-5
v_gene: TRBV6-5
CDR3nt: TGTGCCAGCAGTCAGCCGGGGAAAGAGACCCAGTACTTC
CDR3aa: CASSQPGKETQYF

abundance: .
d_gene: TRBD2
j_gene: TRBJ2-7
v_gene: TRBV9
CDR3nt: TGTGCCAGCGGGACTAGCCATTACGAGCAGTACTTC
CDR3aa: CASGTSHYEQYF

abundance: .
d_gene: .
j_gene: TRBJ2-3
v_gene: TRBV2
CDR3nt: TGTGCCAGCAAGGAGGGCGGGTCACCTACCCATACGCAGTATTTT
CDR3aa: CASKEGGSPTHTQYF

abundance: .
d_gene: .
j_gene: TRBJ2-2
v_gene: TRBV7-9
CDR3nt: TGTGCCAGCAGCTTCTCGGCCGGGGAGCTGTTTTTT
CDR3aa: CASSFSAGELFF

abundance: .
d_gene: TRBD1
j_gene: TRBJ1-2
v_gene: TRBV30
CDR3nt: TGTGCCTGGAACACAGGGGGAGGCTACACCTTC
CDR3aa: CAWNTGGGYTF

abundance: .
d_gene: TRBD2
j_gene: TRBJ2-5
v_gene: TRBV5-1
CDR3nt: TGCGCCAGCAGCCAAGCTAGCGGGGTCGAGACCCAGTACTTC
CDR3aa: CASSQASGVETQYF

abundance: few
d_gene: TRBD1
j_gene: TRBJ1-2
v_gene: TRBV5-5
CDR3nt: TGTGCCAGCAGCTTGGCCGGACAGGGTAACTATGGCTACACCTTC
CDR3aa: CASSLAGQGNYGYTF

abundance: .
d_gene: .
j_gene: TRBJ1-2
v_gene: TRBV19
CDR3nt: TGTGCCAGTAGTATAGACAGGGGATACGGCTACACCTTC
CDR3aa: CASSIDRGYGYTF

abundance: .
d_gene: .
j_gene: TRBJ2-7
v_gene: TRBV4-1
CDR3nt: TGCGCCAGCAGCCAAGCAACAGGGACCTCCTACGAGCAGTACTTC
CDR3aa: CASSQATGTSYEQYF

abundance: .
d_gene: TRBD2
j_gene: TRBJ2-7
v_gene: TRBV7-8
CDR3nt: TGTGCCAGCAGCTTATTAGGCGGCGGGAGTAGCTACGAGCAGTACTTC
CDR3aa: CASSLLGGGSSYEQYF

abundance: .
d_gene: TRBD1
j_gene: TRBJ1-6
v_gene: TRBV11-2
CDR3nt: TGTGCCAGCAGCTACGGGACAGGGCCTAATTCACCCCTCCACTTT
CDR3aa: CASSYGTGPNSPLHF

abundance: .
d_gene: .
j_gene: TRBJ2-7
v_gene: TRBV5-1
CDR3nt: TGCGCCAGCAGCTTATGGCAGACCTACGAGCAGTACTTC
CDR3aa: CASSLWQTYEQYF

abundance: .
d_gene: TRBD1
j_gene: TRBJ2-7
v_gene: TRBV6-1
CDR3nt: TGTGCCAGCAGTGAAGCGGGACAGGGGGGTCTCTTATCCTACGAGCAGTACTTC
CDR3aa: CASSEAGQGGLLSYEQYF

abundance: .
d_gene: .
j_gene: TRBJ1-6
v_gene: TRBV7-9
CDR3nt: TGTGCCAGCAGTCTCGCGGGGGCGACGAATTCACCCCTCCACTTT
CDR3aa: CASSLAGATNSPLHF

abundance: .
d_gene: .
j_gene: TRBJ2-2
v_gene: TRBV5-6
CDR3nt: TGTGCCAGCAGCTTGGCCATGAACACCGGGGAGCTGTTTTTT
CDR3aa: CASSLAMNTGELFF

abundance: .
d_gene: TRBD1
j_gene: TRBJ2-5
v_gene: TRBV6-1
CDR3nt: TGTGCCAGCAGTTTGATCACAGGGGCACAAGAGACCCAGTACTTC
CDR3aa: CASSLITGAQETQYF

abundance: .
d_gene: TRBD1
j_gene: TRBJ1-3
v_gene: TRBV28
CDR3nt: TGTGCCAGCGAGGAGGGGGCGCGAAACACCATATATTTT
CDR3aa: CASEEGARNTIYF

abundance: .
d_gene: .
j_gene: TRBJ2-2
v_gene: TRBV11-2
CDR3nt: TGTGCCAGCAGCCCATTAGGGCAGGGTGTTTATATCGGGGAGCTGTTTTTT
CDR3aa: CASSPLGQGVYIGELFF

abundance: .
d_gene: .
j_gene: TRBJ2-3
v_gene: TRBV4-3
CDR3nt: TGCGCCAGCAGCCAAGATTCGAGGGGGGGCCACTATTTT
CDR3aa: CASSQDSRGGHYF